One and the same sample provided the 15 T cell receptor beta chains below, sequenced in a study of blood T cell repertoires in COVID-19. Data came from immunoSEQ multiplex PCR; TCRdb stores just in-frame clones and leaves some out. The sample includes around 100,000 clones, roughly 85% of them seen just once. The sequencing input was peripheral blood. These TCRs come from a man aged 70-80 years with active or convalescent COVID-19.

The chain carries TRBV2 and TRBJ1-3; 8 nucleotides match TRBD1. The V gene's germline CDR1 is SNHLY and CDR2 FYNNEI. The ends lost 4 bases at V and 2 bases at J; junction bases unmatched: 7. The CDR3 is made up of 16 amino acids. The CDR3 DNA reads TGTGCCAGCAGTGCGTTTGTGACAGGGGCTGGAAACACCATATATTTT. Its translation: CASSAFVTGAGNTIYF.

The CDR3, as DNA: TGTGCCAGCAGCTTAGAATTCGGCTACGAGCAGTACTTC. Protein: CASSLEFGYEQYF. This sequence joins TRBV7-2 and TRBJ2-7; D uncertain. The CDR3 is made up of 13 amino acids. The germline gives CDR1 SGHTA, CDR2 FQGNSA. Trimming pared 1 base from V and 3 bases from J, leaving 7 bases between.

This clone rates as medium-sized. Additional DNA sequences in this sample encode the identical CDR3. J is TRBJ1-1 and V is TRBV19; no clear D gene. Germline assignment: CDR1 LNHDA and CDR2 SQIVND (reference sequence). Deletions cut 1 base from V and 1 base from J, with 7 bases between. This CDR3 is built from 14 residues. The CDR3 DNA follows: TGTGCCAGTAGTATAGGGCGGGGGAACACTGAAGCTTTCTTT. This sequence encodes CASSIGRGNTEAFF.

This chain links TRBV10-2 with TRBJ2-3, with TRBD2 matching over 12 bases. The CDR3 is 13 residues long. V was clipped by 5 bases and J by 6 bases; unmatched bases: 0. Germline CDR1 and CDR2: WSHSY and SAAADI. CDR3 nucleotide sequence: TGCGCCAGCAGTCTAGCGGGGGGGGATACGCAGTATTTT. This encodes CASSLAGGDTQYF.

The table lists this clone with many counts. V gene TRBV10-3 combines with J gene TRBJ1-2; D is unclear. CDR1 and CDR2 (germline): ENHRY, SYGVKD. V lost 8 bases and J 1 base, leaving 11 bases between the germline ends. The CDR3 runs 13 residues. CDR3 residues: CAIRREVNYGYTF. CDR3 sequence (DNA): TGTGCCATCCGGAGGGAGGTTAACTATGGCTACACCTTC.

The V call is TRBV6-2 or TRBV6-3, the J call TRBJ2-1; TRBD2 matches at 7 bases. The CDR3 sequence is 17 residues long. J lost 1 base, V lost 6 bases, and 12 bases had no gene match. Germline CDR1 and CDR2: MNHEY and SVGEGT. The CDR3, as DNA: TGTGCCAGCAGCGAGCGGGGCAGCGGTACTTCCTACAATGAGCAGTTCTTC. Its translation is CASSERGSGTSYNEQFF.

This clone is deemed medium-sized. This sample also contains other DNA sequences that code for the same CDR3. The rearrangement joins TRBV6-6 to TRBJ1-3, with TRBD1 as a possible D gene (6 bases). Trimming took off 2 bases at V and 2 bases at J, with 10 bases between the two ends. Per germline, CDR1 MNHNY and CDR2 SVGAGI (reference sequence). This CDR3 region has 15 residues. CDR3 loop: CASSYPTGTGNTIYF. CDR3 nucleotide sequence: TGTGCCAGCAGTTACCCCACAGGGACTGGAAACACCATATATTTT.

The chain has TRBV6-5 and TRBJ1-2; D call uncertain. Trimming pared 7 bases from V and 3 bases from J, leaving 12 bases between. Germline CDR1 and CDR2: MNHEY and SVGAGI. The CDR3 has 13 amino acids. DNA for the CDR3: TGTGCCAGCACCTCAGATTATTACTATGGCTACACCTTC. It specifies CASTSDYYYGYTF.

The chain employs TRBV28 and TRBJ2-5; 8 bases match TRBD1. CDR3 length: 13 amino acids. CDR1 MDHEN and CDR2 SYDVKM come from the germline V gene. After removal of 7 bases from V and 4 bases from J, the junction contained 5 bases not matched to a gene. The CDR3: CASTTGVGETQYF. CDR3 DNA: TGTGCCAGCACGACAGGGGTGGGAGAGACCCAGTACTTC.

The chain combines TRBV7-2 with TRBJ1-2, with D maybe TRBD1 (6 bases). The CDR3 loop spans 14 amino acids. Germline CDR1 SGHTA, CDR2 FQGNSA. Trimming stripped 2 bases from V and 8 bases from J, with 15 bases between. The CDR3 region has the DNA TGTGCCAGCAGCTTATCTCGGGACACTCTGGGCTACACCTTC. This codes for CASSLSRDTLGYTF.

The CDR3 protein is CASSLSGGRGNEQFF. The CDR3 region has the DNA TGTGCCAGTAGCCTGAGCGGGGGGCGGGGCAATGAGCAGTTCTTC. The V call is TRBV19, the J call TRBJ2-1, with 9 bases aligning to TRBD2. The CDR3 runs 15 residues. V dropped 6 bases and J dropped 6; count of bases not matched to a gene: 9. The germline CDR1 and CDR2 sequences are LNHDA and SQIVND (reference sequence).

This clone was counted once. This chain connects TRBV10-3 to TRBJ2-7, with D possibly TRBD2 on 5 matching bases. The CDR3 length is 13 residues. The germline gives CDR1 ENHRY, CDR2 SYGVKD. The V gene lost 6 bases and the J gene lost 5 bases, with 14 bases spanning the gap. The CDR3 spells CAISNGGGHEQYF. Here the CDR3 DNA reads TGTGCCATCAGCAATGGAGGAGGACACGAGCAGTACTTC.

V is TRBV12-3 or TRBV12-4 and J is TRBJ2-7; 7 bases align to TRBD1. The CDR3 loop spans 12 amino acids. The J segment lost 4 bases and the V segment lost 7 bases, leaving 4 bases of the junction unmatched. The CDR3 sequence is CASTLQGYEQYF. The DNA for the CDR3 is TGTGCCAGCACCTTACAGGGGTACGAGCAGTACTTC.

This chain uses TRBV5-1 with TRBJ1-2; maybe TRBD1 (6 bases). Per the germline V gene, CDR1 is SGHRS and CDR2 is YFSETQ. Trimming removed 4 bases at V and 1 base at J, with 11 bases between. This CDR3 has 14 amino acids. The CDR3 DNA reads as TGCGCCAGCAGCCCCACAGGGATTAACTATGGCTACACCTTC. This sequence encodes CASSPTGINYGYTF.

This clone was detected only once. The chain combines TRBV27 with TRBJ2-3; 7 positions match TRBD2. Germline-derived CDR1 and CDR2 are MNHEY and SMNVEV (reference sequence). The CDR3 has 15 residues. V was pared by 4 bases and J by 4 bases, with 8 bases of the junction left unmatched. The CDR3 region has the DNA TGTGCCAGCAGTTACCGGGACTACATCGCAGATACGCAGTATTTT. Protein sequence: CASSYRDYIADTQYF.